This passage covers 25 T cell receptor beta chains from one sample sequenced in a study of blood T cell repertoires in COVID-19. Libraries were prepared by immunoSEQ multiplex PCR; TCRdb keeps only in-frame clonotypes and omits some of them. The top ten hold roughly 12% of the sample, which has about 30,000 clones, more than 75% seen once. Sequencing was carried out using peripheral blood. These TCRs come from a human donor in a cohort sampled during active COVID-19. The donor label of this sample is uncertain.

The V call is TRBV5-1, the J call TRBJ1-1; no definite D call. The V end was cut by 4 bases, the J end by 5 bases, with 18 bases between. This CDR3 has 15 residues. CDR1 is SGHRS and CDR2 is YFSETQ in the germline V gene. CDR3 coding DNA: TGCGCCAGCAGCCCCGGAGTGGGAGTGCGGACTGAAGCTTTCTTT. Translation gives CASSPGVGVRTEAFF.

V usage is TRBV7-2 and J usage is TRBJ2-2; D is ambiguous. Trimming stripped 1 base from V and 9 bases from J, with 6 bases between. The CDR3 covers 12 residues. The germline gives CDR1 SGHTA, CDR2 FQGNSA. CDR3 protein: CASSLDGRELFF. In nucleotides, the CDR3 is TGTGCCAGCAGCTTAGATGGCCGGGAGCTGTTTTTT.

The rearrangement uses TRBV7-9 and TRBJ1-4; 11 bases map to TRBD1. Germline CDR1 and CDR2: SEHNR and FQNEAQ (reference sequence). The CDR3 length is 14 residues. Losses at the gene ends were 7 bases for V and 7 bases for J; bases not matched to a gene: 5. For the CDR3, the DNA is TGTGCCAGCACCAGGGACAGGGGGGCTGAAAAACTGTTTTTT. This sequence encodes CASTRDRGAEKLFF.

CDR3 loop: CASSHKGGSYEQYF. As DNA, the CDR3 is TGCGCCAGCAGCCATAAGGGAGGCTCCTACGAGCAGTACTTC. The chain carries TRBV4-1 and TRBJ2-7, with D tentatively TRBD2 (6 bases). CDR1 and CDR2 (germline): MGHRA, YSYEKL. There are 14 residues in the CDR3. The V and J ends lost 3 bases and 0 bases respectively, with 9 bases between them.

The gene calls are TRBV18 and TRBJ1-3; TRBD1 might be the D (5 bases). CDR3 length equals 15 residues. The V end lost 3 bases, the J end lost 0 bases, and 9 bases lay between the germline ends. Germline V CDR1 and CDR2: KGHSH, LQKENI. CDR3 sequence (DNA): TGTGCCAGCTCACCTAACACAGGCTCTGGAAACACCATATATTTT. Translated: CASSPNTGSGNTIYF.

This chain connects TRBV14 to TRBJ1-4; no clear D gene. This CDR3 comprises 14 residues. V was pared by 4 bases and J by 8 bases, with 14 bases between. CDR1 is SGHDN, CDR2 FVKESK, per germline. The CDR3: CASSPAGIGEKLFF. The CDR3, as DNA: TGTGCCAGCAGCCCGGCGGGTATAGGGGAAAAACTGTTTTTT. Based on the CDR3 plus reference TRBV14 and TRBJ1-4, the full variable domain is EAGVTQFPSHSVIEKGQTVTLRCDPISGHDNLYWYRRVMGKEIKFLLHFVKESKQDESGMPNNRFLAERTGGTYSTLKVQPAELEDSGVYFCASSPAGIGEKLFFGSGTQLSVL.

The chain couples TRBV15 to TRBJ2-7; D uncertain. This CDR3 is 13 amino acids long. Per germline, CDR1 LNHNV and CDR2 YYDKDF (reference sequence). V shed 0 bases and J shed 9 bases, with 12 bases lying between them. CDR3 residues: CATSRDQTTRQYF. CDR3 coding DNA: TGTGCCACCAGCAGAGATCAGACAACGCGGCAGTACTTC. The whole variable domain, filled in from reference TRBV15 and TRBJ2-7, reads DAMVIQNPRYQVTQFGKPVTLSCSQTLNHNVMYWYQQKSSQAPKLLFHYYDKDFNNEADTPDNFQSRRPNTSFCFLDIRSPGLGDTAMYLCATSRDQTTRQYFGPGTRLTVT.

This clone was counted between two and nine times. This sequence joins TRBV19 and TRBJ1-3; TRBD1 matches 7 bases. Germline lookup yields CDR1 LNHDA and CDR2 SQIVND (reference sequence). The length of the CDR3 is 15 residues. Losses at the gene ends were 5 bases for V and 0 bases for J; bases not matched to a gene: 4. DNA for the CDR3: TGTGCCAGTAGTTCCACAGGGGTCTCTGGAAACACCATATATTTT. Translated: CASSSTGVSGNTIYF.

This clone was detected once. This chain uses TRBV4-1 with TRBJ2-7, with a possible D match to TRBD1 (5 bases). This CDR3 has 16 amino acids. V lost 0 bases and J lost 3, with 15 bases in between. CDR1 and CDR2 from the germline V gene are MGHRA and YSYEKL. Here the CDR3 DNA reads TGCGCCAGCAGCCAAGACCCCAGAAGGGGTATCTACGAGCAGTACTTC. Protein sequence: CASSQDPRRGIYEQYF.

This chain uses TRBV5-4 with TRBJ2-1; TRBD2 matches at 13 bases. Losses at the gene ends were 3 bases for V and 4 bases for J; bases not matched to a gene: 4. Germline CDR1 reads SGHNT; CDR2 reads YYREEE (reference sequence). CDR3 size: 16 residues. The CDR3 sequence: CASSSKTSGRYNEQFF. The CDR3 nucleotides are TGTGCCAGCAGCTCAAAGACTAGCGGGAGGTACAATGAGCAGTTCTTC.

The chain is built from TRBV6-5 and TRBJ1-2; 8 bases line up with TRBD1. The V segment lost 5 bases and the J segment 3 bases; nucleotides outside the gene matches: 2. The CDR3 has 13 amino acids. CDR1 and CDR2 from the germline V gene are MNHEY and SVGAGI. CDR3 sequence: CASSQDRDYGYTF. The DNA for the CDR3 is TGTGCCAGCAGTCAGGACAGGGACTATGGCTACACCTTC.

The chain uses TRBV2 and TRBJ1-3; D ambiguous. This CDR3 is 13 amino acids long. Germline loops: CDR1 SNHLY, CDR2 FYNNEI. V was trimmed by 3 bases and J by 4 bases, leaving 7 bases between them. The DNA of the CDR3 is TGTGCCAGCAGTGATCGGTTCGGAAACACCATATATTTT. It translates to CASSDRFGNTIYF.

The chain combines TRBV29-1 with TRBJ2-5, with D possibly TRBD2 on 5 matching bases. The germline CDR1 and CDR2 sequences are SQVTM and ANQGSEA. V was pared by 4 bases and J by 5 bases, with 14 bases between. The CDR3 contains 13 residues. The CDR3 spells CSVAPTGGETQYF. CDR3 bases: TGCAGCGTTGCCCCGACCGGAGGCGAGACCCAGTACTTC.

The chain recombines TRBV30 with TRBJ1-2; TRBD1 matches at 9 bases. Germline values: CDR1 GTSNPN, CDR2 SVGIG (reference sequence). The CDR3 covers 14 residues. The V segment lost 3 bases and the J segment 2 bases; nucleotides outside the gene matches: 4. In DNA, the CDR3 is TGTGCCTGGAGCCGTACAGGGGGCAACTATGGCTACACCTTC. This sequence encodes CAWSRTGGNYGYTF.

The chain links TRBV5-1 to TRBJ1-2; the D is unclear. This CDR3 is built from 15 residues. Trimming pared 0 bases from V and 7 bases from J, leaving 16 bases between. From germline, CDR1 is SGHRS and CDR2 YFSETQ. CDR3 nucleotide sequence: TGCGCCAGCAGCTTGGTTCCGGAGGACGGCGGTGGCTACACCTTC. Its protein is CASSLVPEDGGGYTF.

This clone has a single count. The chain links TRBV7-9 to TRBJ1-5; 7 bases line up with TRBD1. This CDR3 has 14 residues. From germline, CDR1 is SEHNR and CDR2 FQNEAQ (reference sequence). V shed 5 bases and J 8 bases; nucleotides not matched to a gene: 9. CDR3 protein: CASSQEGTGEPQHF. The CDR3 region has the DNA TGTGCCAGCAGCCAGGAAGGAACAGGGGAGCCCCAGCATTTT. Together with reference TRBV7-9 and TRBJ1-5, the CDR3 gives the full variable domain: DTGVSQNPRHKITKRGQNVTFRCDPISEHNRLYWYRQTLGQGPEFLTYFQNEAQLEKSRLLSDRFSAERPKGSFSTLEIQRTEQGDSAMYLCASSQEGTGEPQHFGDGTRLSIL.

The chain is built from TRBV15 and TRBJ2-1, with D unresolved. V gave up 3 bases and J gave up 0 bases, with 9 bases separating them. The length of the CDR3 is 15 residues. Per the germline V gene, CDR1 is LNHNV and CDR2 is YYDKDF (reference sequence). The CDR3, as DNA: TGTGCCACCAGCAGCCCTGCTAGCTCCTACAATGAGCAGTTCTTC. Encoded protein: CATSSPASSYNEQFF.

This sequence joins TRBV6-5 and TRBJ1-4; D not certain. V was pared by 11 bases and J by 8 bases, with 18 bases between. The V gene's germline CDR1 is MNHEY and CDR2 SVGAGI. The CDR3 spans 13 residues. The CDR3 DNA reads as TGTGCCTCTAGACTGAGTGTATGGGAAAAACTGTTTTTT. It specifies CASRLSVWEKLFF.

The CDR3 protein is CASSYRPGPNYGYTF. CDR3 nucleotides: TGTGCCAGCAGTTACCGGCCAGGTCCTAACTATGGCTACACCTTC. V usage is TRBV6-5 and J usage is TRBJ1-2, with no clear D. Germline-derived CDR1 and CDR2 are MNHEY and SVGAGI. The CDR3 consists of 15 residues. With 2 bases removed from V and 0 bases from J, the gap between germline ends came to 10 bases.

This clone was seen only a few times. The rearrangement joins TRBV19 to TRBJ2-7; 8 nucleotides line up with TRBD2. Germline V gene sequence: CDR1 LNHDA, CDR2 SQIVND (reference sequence). The J segment lost 9 bases and the V segment lost 3 bases, leaving 13 bases of the junction unmatched. The CDR3 runs to 15 residues. CDR3 sequence reads: CASSIDPAGGSAQYF. The CDR3, as DNA: TGTGCCAGTAGTATTGATCCGGCGGGAGGATCTGCGCAGTACTTC.

In its sample, this clone was seen once. The genes are TRBV6-1 and TRBJ2-7, with 7 bases matching TRBD2. There are 16 residues in the CDR3. The ends lost 0 bases at V and 2 bases at J; junction bases unmatched: 7. Germline CDR1 and CDR2: MNHNS and SASEGT. The CDR3 protein is CASSEAVGRPPYEQYF. In DNA form, the CDR3 reads TGTGCCAGCAGTGAAGCGGTCGGGAGGCCTCCCTACGAGCAGTACTTC.

The chain has TRBV11-3 and TRBJ1-2, with D perhaps matching TRBD1 (6 bases). The CDR3 contains 16 residues. V was cut by 2 bases and J by 2 bases, with 15 bases left in between. Germline CDR1 SGHNT, CDR2 YENEEA. DNA for the CDR3: TGTGCCAGCAGCTTAACCGACGGGGGGCCCAACTATGGCTACACCTTC. Its translation is CASSLTDGGPNYGYTF.

The CDR3 nucleotides are TGTGCCAGCAGCCAAGGGACTAGCGGGAGGGCCCCTTGGGATGAGCAGTTCTTC. It codes for CASSQGTSGRAPWDEQFF. V is TRBV11-3 and J is TRBJ2-1; TRBD2 agrees at 16 bases. Germline values: CDR1 SGHNT, CDR2 YENEEA. The V segment lost 5 bases and the J segment 8 bases; nucleotides outside the gene matches: 12. The CDR3 is made up of 18 amino acids.

V usage is TRBV19 and J usage is TRBJ2-1; maybe TRBD2 (6 bases). The CDR3 has 16 residues. The ends were cut back, 9 bases at V and 0 bases at J, with 18 bases in the middle. Germline CDR1 LNHDA, CDR2 SQIVND (reference sequence). CDR3: CARVPQAGNSYNEQFF. The DNA of the CDR3 is TGTGCCAGGGTCCCCCAGGCGGGAAACTCCTACAATGAGCAGTTCTTC.

The genes are TRBV7-3 and TRBJ2-3, with 7 nucleotides matching TRBD1. This CDR3 comprises 14 residues. V lost 5 bases, J lost 4 bases, and 6 bases stayed unmatched. Germline lookup yields CDR1 SGHTA and CDR2 FQGTGA. The CDR3 sequence is CASSPDRASDTQYF. In DNA, the CDR3 is TGTGCCAGCAGCCCCGACAGGGCCTCAGATACGCAGTATTTT.